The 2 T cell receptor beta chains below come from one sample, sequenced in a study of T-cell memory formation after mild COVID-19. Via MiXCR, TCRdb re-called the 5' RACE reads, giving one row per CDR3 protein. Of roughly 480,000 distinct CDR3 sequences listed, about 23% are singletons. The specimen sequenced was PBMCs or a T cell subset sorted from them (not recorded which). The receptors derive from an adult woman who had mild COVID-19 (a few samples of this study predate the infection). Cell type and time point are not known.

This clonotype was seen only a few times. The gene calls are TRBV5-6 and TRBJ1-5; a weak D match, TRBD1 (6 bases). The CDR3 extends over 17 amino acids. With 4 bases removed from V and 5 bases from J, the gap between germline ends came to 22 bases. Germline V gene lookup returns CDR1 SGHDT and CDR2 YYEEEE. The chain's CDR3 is CASSNWTDLDGHQPQHF. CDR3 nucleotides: TGTGCCAGCAGCAACTGGACAGATTTGGATGGTCATCAGCCCCAGCATTTT.

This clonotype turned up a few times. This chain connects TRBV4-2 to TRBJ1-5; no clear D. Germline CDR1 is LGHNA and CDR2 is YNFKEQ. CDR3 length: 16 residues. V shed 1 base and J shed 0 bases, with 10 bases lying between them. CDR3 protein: CASSQVRWPSNQPQHF. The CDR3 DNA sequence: TGTGCCAGCAGCCAAGTACGTTGGCCTAGCAATCAGCCCCAGCATTTT.